The following is a T cell receptor beta chain sequence with its context. The sample belongs to a study of pediatric ulcerative colitis. This CDR3 has 13 residues. The germline gives CDR1 MNHEY, CDR2 SMNVEV (reference sequence). Trimming removed 0 bases from V and 2 bases from J, with 4 bases in between. Sequencing was at survey level. Sequenced by immunoSEQ multiplex PCR; TCRdb stores in-frame clones only, minus some. The sample lists about 64,000 clones, 77% occurring once. The sample was blood. This chain joins TRBV27 and TRBJ1-2; D is undetermined. The source is a boy aged 10-17 years with moderate ulcerative colitis. This CDR3 reads CASSLSGNYGYTF. The DNA for the CDR3 is TGTGCCAGCAGTTTATCAGGGAACTATGGCTACACCTTC.